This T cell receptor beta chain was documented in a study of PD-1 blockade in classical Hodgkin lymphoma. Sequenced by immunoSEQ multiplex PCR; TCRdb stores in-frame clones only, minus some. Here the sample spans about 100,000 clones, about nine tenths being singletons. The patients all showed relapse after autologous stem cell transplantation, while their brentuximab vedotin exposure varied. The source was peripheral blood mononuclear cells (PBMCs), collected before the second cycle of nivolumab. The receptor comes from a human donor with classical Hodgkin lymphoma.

CDR3 in DNA: TGTGCCAGCAGTGAAGCTGAGTCAAGGGGCTATGGCTACACCTTC. Translating it yields CASSEAESRGYGYTF. The chain is built from TRBV2 and TRBJ1-2; TRBD1 might be the D (5 bases). CDR1 is SNHLY and CDR2 is FYNNEI in the germline V gene. The CDR3 runs 15 residues. V was trimmed by 0 bases and J by 4 bases, leaving 12 bases between them.